This T cell receptor (beta chain) is drawn from a study of blood T cell repertoires in COVID-19. Study overall: Specimens from acute and convalescent COVID-19 originated in the United States, Italy and Spain.

Original methodology: Quantification of nucleated cells was approximated via reference gene primer amplification. This table comes from immunoSEQ multiplex PCR, and its TCRdb copy is limited to in-frame clones, with some not included. The V and J calls and clone size are taken from that table; D and trimming were inferred from the DNA. Of around 200,000 clones listed, about four fifths are singletons. This CDR3 region has 17 residues. This clonotype was sampled from a human donor in a cohort sampled during active COVID-19. The source material was peripheral blood. This chain joins TRBV21-1 and TRBJ2-2; TRBD2 was called by the table and not checked on the DNA. TRBV21-1 is a pseudogene locus. The CDR3 nucleotides read TGTGCCAGCAGCAAATGGGGGGTTAGAAAGAACACCGGGGAGCTGTTTTTT. Its protein product is CASSKWGVRKNTGELFF.